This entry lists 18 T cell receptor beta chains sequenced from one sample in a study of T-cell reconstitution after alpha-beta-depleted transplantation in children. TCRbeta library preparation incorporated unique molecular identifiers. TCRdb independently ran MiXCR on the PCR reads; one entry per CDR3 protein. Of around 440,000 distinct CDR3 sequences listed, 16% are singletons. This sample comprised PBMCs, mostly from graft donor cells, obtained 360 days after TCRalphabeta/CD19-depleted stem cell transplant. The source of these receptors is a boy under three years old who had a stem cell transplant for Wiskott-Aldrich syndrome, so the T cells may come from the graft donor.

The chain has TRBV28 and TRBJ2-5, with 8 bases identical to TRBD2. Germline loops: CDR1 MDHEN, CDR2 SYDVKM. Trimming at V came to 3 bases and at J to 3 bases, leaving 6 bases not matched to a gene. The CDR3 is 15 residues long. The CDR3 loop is CASSFNGRGEETQYF. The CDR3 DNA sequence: TGTGCCAGCAGTTTTAACGGGAGGGGAGAAGAGACCCAGTACTTC.

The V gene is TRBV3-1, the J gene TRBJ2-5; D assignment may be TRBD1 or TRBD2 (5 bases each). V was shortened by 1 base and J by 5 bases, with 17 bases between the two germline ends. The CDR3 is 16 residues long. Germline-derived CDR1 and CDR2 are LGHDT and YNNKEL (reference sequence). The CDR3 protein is CASSQVIGARVETQYF. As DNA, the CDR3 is TGTGCCAGCAGCCAAGTAATCGGGGCAAGGGTCGAGACCCAGTACTTC.

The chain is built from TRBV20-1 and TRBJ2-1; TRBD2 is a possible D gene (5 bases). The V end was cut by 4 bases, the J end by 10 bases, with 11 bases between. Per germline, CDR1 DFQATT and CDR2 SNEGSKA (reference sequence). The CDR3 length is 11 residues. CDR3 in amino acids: CSATTTSEQFF. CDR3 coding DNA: TGCAGTGCTACGACTACCTCGGAGCAGTTCTTC.

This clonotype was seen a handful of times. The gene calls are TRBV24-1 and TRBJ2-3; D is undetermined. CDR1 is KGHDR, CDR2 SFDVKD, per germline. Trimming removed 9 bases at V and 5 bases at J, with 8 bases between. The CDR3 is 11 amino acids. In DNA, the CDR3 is TGTGCCACCGAAGCCGGAGATACGCAGTATTTT. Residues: CATEAGDTQYF.

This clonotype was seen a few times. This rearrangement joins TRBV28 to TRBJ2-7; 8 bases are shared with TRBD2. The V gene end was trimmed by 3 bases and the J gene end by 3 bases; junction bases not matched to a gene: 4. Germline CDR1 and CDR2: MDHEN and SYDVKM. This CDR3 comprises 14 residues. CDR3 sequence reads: CASSFGGADYEQYF. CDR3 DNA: TGTGCCAGCAGTTTCGGGGGGGCCGACTACGAGCAGTACTTC.

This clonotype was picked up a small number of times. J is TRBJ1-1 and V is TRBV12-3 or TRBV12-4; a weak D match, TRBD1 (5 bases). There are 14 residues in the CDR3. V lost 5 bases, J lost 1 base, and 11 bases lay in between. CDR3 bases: TGTGCCAGCAGTCGCAGGGACGCGAACACTGAAGCTTTCTTT. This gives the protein CASSRRDANTEAFF.

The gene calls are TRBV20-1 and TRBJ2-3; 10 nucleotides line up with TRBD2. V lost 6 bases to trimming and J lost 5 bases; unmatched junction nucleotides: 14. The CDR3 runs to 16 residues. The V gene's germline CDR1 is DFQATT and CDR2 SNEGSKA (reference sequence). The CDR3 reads CSAQGRLAGVGDTQYF. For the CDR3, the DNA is TGCAGTGCCCAAGGCCGGCTAGCGGGGGTTGGAGATACGCAGTATTTT.

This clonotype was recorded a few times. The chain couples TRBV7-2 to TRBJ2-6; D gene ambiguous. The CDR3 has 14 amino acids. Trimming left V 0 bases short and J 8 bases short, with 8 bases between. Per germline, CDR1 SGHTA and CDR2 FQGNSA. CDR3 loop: CASSLAFGSNVLTF. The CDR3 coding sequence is TGTGCCAGCAGCTTAGCGTTTGGATCCAACGTCCTGACTTTC. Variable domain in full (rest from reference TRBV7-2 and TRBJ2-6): GAGVSQSPSNKVTEKGKDVELRCDPISGHTALYWYRQSLGQGLEFLIYFQGNSAPDKSGLPSDRFSAERTGGSVSTLTIQRTQQEDSAVYLCASSLAFGSNVLTFGAGSRLTVL.

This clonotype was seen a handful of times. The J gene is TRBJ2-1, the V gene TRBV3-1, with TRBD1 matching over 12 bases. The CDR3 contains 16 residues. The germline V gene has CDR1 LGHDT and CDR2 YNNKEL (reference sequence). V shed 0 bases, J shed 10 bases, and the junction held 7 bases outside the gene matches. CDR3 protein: CASSQDWGQGAEEQFF. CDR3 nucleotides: TGTGCCAGCAGCCAAGATTGGGGACAGGGGGCGGAGGAGCAGTTCTTC.

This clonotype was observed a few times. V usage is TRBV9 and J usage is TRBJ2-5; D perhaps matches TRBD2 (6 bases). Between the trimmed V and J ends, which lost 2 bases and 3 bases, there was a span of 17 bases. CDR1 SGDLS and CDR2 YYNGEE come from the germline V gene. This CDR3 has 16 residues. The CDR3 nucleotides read TGTGCCAGCAGCGTTTCCCTTGGGGGAGGAGAAGAGACCCAGTACTTC. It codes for CASSVSLGGGEETQYF. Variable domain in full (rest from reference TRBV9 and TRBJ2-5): DSGVTQTPKHLITATGQRVTLRCSPRSGDLSVYWYQQSLDQGLQFLIQYYNGEERAKGNILERFSAQQFPDLHSELNLSSLELGDSALYFCASSVSLGGGEETQYFGPGTRLLVL.

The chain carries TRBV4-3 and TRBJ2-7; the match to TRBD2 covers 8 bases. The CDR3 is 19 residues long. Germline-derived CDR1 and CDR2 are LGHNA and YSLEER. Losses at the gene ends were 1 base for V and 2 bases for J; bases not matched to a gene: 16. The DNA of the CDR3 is TGCGCCAGCAGCCAAGTGTGGGGGCGGGGTAGCGGGAAGGCCTACGAGCAGTACTTC. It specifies CASSQVWGRGSGKAYEQYF.

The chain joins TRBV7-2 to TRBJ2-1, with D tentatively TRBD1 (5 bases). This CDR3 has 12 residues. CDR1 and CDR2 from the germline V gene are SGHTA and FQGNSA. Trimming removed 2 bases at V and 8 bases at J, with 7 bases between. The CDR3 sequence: CASSLRGYEQFF. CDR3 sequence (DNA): TGTGCCAGCAGCTTAAGGGGCTATGAGCAGTTCTTC. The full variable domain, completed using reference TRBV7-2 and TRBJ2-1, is GAGVSQSPSNKVTEKGKDVELRCDPISGHTALYWYRQSLGQGLEFLIYFQGNSAPDKSGLPSDRFSAERTGGSVSTLTIQRTQQEDSAVYLCASSLRGYEQFFGPGTRLTVL.

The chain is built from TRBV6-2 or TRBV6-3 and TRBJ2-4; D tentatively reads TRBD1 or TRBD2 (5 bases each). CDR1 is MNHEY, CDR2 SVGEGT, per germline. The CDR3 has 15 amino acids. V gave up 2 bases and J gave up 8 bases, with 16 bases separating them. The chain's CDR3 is CASSYGTGPWDIQYF. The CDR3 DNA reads TGTGCCAGCAGTTACGGGACGGGACCTTGGGACATTCAGTACTTC.

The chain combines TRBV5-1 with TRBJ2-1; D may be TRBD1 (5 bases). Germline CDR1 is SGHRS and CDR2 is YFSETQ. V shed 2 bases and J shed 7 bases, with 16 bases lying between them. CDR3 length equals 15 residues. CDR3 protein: CASSFFRVMGNEQFF. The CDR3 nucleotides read TGCGCCAGCAGCTTCTTCAGGGTGATGGGGAATGAGCAGTTCTTC.

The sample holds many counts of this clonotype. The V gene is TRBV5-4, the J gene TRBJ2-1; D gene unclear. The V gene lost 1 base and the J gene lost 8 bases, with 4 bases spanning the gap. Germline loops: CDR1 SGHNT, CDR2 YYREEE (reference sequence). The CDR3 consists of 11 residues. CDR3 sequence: CASSLSDEQFF. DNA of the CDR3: TGTGCCAGCAGCTTGTCCGATGAGCAGTTCTTC.

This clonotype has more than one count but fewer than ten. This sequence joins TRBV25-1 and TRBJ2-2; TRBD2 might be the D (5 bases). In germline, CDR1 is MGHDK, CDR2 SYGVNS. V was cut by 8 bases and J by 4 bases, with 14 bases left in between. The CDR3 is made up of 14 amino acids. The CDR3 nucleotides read TGTGCCAGCTCAGCGGATCCCGGCACCGGGGAGCTGTTTTTT. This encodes CASSADPGTGELFF.

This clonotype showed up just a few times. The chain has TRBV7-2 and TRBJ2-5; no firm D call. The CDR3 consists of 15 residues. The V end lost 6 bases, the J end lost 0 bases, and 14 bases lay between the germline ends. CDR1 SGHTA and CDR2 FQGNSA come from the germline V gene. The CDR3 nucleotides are TGTGCCAGCAGATTAACCCTAGGGTACCAAGAGACCCAGTACTTC. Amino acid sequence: CASRLTLGYQETQYF.

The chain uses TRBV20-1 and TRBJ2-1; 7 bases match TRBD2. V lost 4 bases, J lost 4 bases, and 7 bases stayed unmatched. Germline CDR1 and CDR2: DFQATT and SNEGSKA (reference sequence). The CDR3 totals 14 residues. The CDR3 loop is CSATRGWLYNEQFF. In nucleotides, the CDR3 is TGCAGTGCTACGCGGGGGTGGCTTTACAATGAGCAGTTCTTC.